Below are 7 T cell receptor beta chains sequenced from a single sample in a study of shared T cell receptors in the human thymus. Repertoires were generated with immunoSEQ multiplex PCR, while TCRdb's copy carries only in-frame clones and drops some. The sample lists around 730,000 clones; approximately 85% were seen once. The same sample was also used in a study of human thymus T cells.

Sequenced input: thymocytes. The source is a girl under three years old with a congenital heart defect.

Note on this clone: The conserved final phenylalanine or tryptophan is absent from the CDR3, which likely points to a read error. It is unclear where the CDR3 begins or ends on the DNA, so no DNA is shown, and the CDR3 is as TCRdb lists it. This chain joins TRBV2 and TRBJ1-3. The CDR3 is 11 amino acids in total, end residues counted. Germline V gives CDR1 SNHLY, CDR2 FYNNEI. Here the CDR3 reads CASSVPGEKSL.

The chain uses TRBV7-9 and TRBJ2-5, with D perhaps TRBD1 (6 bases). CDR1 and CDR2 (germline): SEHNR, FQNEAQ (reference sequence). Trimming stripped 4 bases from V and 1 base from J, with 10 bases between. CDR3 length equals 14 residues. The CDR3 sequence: CASSSTGFQETQYF. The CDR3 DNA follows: TGTGCCAGCAGCTCGACAGGATTCCAAGAGACCCAGTACTTC.

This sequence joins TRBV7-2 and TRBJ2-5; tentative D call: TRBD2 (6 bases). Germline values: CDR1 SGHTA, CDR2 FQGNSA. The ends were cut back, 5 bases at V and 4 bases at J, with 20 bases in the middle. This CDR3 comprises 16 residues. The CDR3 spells CASSTGVRGDLETQYF. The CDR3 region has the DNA TGTGCCAGCAGCACCGGAGTACGCGGGGACCTAGAGACCCAGTACTTC.

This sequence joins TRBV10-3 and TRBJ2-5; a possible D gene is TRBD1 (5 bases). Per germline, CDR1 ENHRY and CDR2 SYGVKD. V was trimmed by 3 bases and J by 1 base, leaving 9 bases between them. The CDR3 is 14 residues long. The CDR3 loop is CAISEGHTQETQYF. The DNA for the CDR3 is TGTGCCATCAGTGAAGGACATACCCAAGAGACCCAGTACTTC.

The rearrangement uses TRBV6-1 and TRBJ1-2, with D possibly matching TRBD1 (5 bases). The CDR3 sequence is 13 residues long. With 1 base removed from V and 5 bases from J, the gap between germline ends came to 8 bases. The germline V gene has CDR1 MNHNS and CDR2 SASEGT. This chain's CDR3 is CASSEGQLYGYTF. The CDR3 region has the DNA TGTGCCAGCAGTGAAGGACAGCTTTATGGCTACACCTTC.

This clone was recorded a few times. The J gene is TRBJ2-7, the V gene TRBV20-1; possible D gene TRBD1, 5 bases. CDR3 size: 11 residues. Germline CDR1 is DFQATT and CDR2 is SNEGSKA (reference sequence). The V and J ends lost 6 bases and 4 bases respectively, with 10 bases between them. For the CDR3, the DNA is TGCAGTGCCGCTCCAGGGTACGAGCAGTACTTC. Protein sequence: CSAAPGYEQYF.

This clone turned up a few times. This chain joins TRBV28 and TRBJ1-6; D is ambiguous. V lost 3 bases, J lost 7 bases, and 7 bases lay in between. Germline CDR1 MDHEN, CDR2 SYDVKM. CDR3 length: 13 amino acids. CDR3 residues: CASSFARNSPLHF. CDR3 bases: TGTGCCAGCAGTTTTGCCCGGAATTCACCCCTCCACTTT. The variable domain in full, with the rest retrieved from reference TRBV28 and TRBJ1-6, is DVKVTQSSRYLVKRTGEKVFLECVQDMDHENMFWYRQDPGLGLRLIYFSYDVKMKEKGDIPEGYSVSREKKERFSLILESASTNQTSMYLCASSFARNSPLHFGNGTRLTVT.